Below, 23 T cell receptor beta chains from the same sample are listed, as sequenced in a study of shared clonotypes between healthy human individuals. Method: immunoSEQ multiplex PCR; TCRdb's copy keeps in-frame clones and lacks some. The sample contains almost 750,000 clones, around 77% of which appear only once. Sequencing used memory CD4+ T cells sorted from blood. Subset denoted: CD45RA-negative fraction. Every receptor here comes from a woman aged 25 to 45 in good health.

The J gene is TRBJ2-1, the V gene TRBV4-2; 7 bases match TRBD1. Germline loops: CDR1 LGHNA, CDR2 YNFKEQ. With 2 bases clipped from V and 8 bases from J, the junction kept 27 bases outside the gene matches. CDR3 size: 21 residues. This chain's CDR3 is CASSQSPLVAGGVGGWDEQFF. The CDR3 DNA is TGTGCCAGCAGCCAAAGCCCCCTGGTGGCAGGGGGTGTTGGCGGTTGGGATGAGCAGTTCTTC.

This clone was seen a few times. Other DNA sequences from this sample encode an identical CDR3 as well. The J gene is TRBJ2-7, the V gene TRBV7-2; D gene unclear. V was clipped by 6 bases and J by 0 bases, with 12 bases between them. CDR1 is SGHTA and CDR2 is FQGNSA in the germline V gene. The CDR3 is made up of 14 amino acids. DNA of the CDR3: TGTGCCAGCAGTCCTCAAAGGGACTCCTACGAGCAGTACTTC. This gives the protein CASSPQRDSYEQYF.

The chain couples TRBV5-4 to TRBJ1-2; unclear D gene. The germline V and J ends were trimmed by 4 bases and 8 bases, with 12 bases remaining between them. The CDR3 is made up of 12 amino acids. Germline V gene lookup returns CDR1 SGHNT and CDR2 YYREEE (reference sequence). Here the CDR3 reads CASSTGLYGYTF. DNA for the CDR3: TGTGCCAGCAGCACCGGACTCTACGGCTACACCTTC.

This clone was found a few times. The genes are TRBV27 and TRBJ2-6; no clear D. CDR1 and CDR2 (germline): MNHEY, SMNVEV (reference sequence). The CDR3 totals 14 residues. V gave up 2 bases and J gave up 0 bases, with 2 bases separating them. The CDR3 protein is CASSLNSGANVLTF. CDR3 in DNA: TGTGCCAGCAGTTTAAACTCTGGGGCCAACGTCCTGACTTTC.

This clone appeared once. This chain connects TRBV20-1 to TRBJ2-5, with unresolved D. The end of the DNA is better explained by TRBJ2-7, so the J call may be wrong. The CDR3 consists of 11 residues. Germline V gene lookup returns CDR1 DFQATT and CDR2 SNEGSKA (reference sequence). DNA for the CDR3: TGCAGTGTTACAGACTCCTACGAGCAGTACTTC. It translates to CSVTDSYEQYF.

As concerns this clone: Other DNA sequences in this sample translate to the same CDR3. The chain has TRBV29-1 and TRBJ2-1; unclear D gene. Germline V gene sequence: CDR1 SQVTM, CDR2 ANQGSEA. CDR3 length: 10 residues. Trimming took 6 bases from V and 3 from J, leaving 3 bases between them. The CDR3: CSVSYNEQFF. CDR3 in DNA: TGCAGCGTGAGCTACAATGAGCAGTTCTTC.

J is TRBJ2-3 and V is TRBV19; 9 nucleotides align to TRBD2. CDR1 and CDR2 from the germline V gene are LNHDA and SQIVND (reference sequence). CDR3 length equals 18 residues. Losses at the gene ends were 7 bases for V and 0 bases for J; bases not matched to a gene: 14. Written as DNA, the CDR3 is TGTGCCAGTACCCGGCGCGGAGGACTAGCGTTAAGCACAGATACGCAGTATTTT. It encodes CASTRRGGLALSTDTQYF.

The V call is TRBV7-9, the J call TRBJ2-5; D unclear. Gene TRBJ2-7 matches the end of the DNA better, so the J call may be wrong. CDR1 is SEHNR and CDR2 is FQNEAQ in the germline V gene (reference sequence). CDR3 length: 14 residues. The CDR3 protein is CASSLQGDSYEQYF. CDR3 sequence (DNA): TGTGCCAGCAGCTTACAAGGCGACTCCTACGAGCAGTACTTC.

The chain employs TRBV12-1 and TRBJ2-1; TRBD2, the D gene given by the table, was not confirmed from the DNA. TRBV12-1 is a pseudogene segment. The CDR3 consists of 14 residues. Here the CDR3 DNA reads TGTGCCAGCAGTATCCGGGACTGTACGGATGAGCAGTTCTTC. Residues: CASSIRDCTDEQFF.

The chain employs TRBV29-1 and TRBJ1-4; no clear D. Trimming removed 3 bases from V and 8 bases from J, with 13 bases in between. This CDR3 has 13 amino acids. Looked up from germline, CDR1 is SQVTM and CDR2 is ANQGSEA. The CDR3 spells CSVEGVGREKLFF. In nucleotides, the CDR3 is TGCAGCGTTGAGGGCGTAGGGCGAGAAAAACTGTTTTTT. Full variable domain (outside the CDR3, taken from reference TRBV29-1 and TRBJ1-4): SAVISQKPSRDICQRGTSLTIQCQVDSQVTMMFWYRQQPGQSLTLIATANQGSEATYESGFVIDKFPISRPNLTFSTLTVSNMSPEDSSIYLCSVEGVGREKLFFGSGTQLSVL.

Here the CDR3 reads CASSPVVLAGGETQYF. The CDR3 nucleotides are TGTGCCAGCTCTCCGGTCGTATTAGCGGGAGGAGAGACCCAGTACTTC. The rearrangement uses TRBV18 and TRBJ2-5; 10 positions match TRBD2. The CDR3 extends over 16 amino acids. Germline V gene lookup returns CDR1 KGHSH and CDR2 LQKENI. V gave up 6 bases and J gave up 4 bases; unmatched junction bases: 11.

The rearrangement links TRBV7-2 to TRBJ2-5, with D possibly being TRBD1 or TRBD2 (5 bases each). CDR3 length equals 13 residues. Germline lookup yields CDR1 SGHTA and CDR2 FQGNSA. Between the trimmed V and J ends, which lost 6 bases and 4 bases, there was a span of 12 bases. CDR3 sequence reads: CASRRGGGETQYF. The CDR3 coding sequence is TGTGCCAGCAGACGCGGTGGGGGAGAGACCCAGTACTTC.

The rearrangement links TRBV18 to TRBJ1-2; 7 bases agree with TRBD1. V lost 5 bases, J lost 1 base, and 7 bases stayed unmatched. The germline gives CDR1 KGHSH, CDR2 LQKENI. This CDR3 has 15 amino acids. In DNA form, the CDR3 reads TGTGCCAGCTCAACCGACAGGGCAAATAACTATGGCTACACCTTC. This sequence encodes CASSTDRANNYGYTF.

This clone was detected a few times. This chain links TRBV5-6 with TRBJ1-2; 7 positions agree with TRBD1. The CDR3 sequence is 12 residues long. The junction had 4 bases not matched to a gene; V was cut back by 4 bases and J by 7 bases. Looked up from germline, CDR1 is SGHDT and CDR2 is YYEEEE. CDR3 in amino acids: CASSDPGGGYTF. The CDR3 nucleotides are TGTGCCAGCAGCGACCCAGGGGGTGGCTACACCTTC.

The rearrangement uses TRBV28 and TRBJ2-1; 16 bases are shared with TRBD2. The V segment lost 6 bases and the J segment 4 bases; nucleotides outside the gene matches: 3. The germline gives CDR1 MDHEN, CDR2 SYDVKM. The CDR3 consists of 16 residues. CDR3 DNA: TGTGCCAGCAGGGGGACTAGCGGGAGGGCTTACAATGAGCAGTTCTTC. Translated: CASRGTSGRAYNEQFF.

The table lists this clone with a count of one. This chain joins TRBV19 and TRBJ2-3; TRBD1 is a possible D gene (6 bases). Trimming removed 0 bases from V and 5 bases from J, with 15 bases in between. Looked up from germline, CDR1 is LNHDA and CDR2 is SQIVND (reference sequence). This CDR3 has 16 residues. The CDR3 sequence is CASSIDVQGRGDTQYF. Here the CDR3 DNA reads TGTGCCAGTAGTATAGATGTGCAGGGGCGCGGAGATACGCAGTATTTT.

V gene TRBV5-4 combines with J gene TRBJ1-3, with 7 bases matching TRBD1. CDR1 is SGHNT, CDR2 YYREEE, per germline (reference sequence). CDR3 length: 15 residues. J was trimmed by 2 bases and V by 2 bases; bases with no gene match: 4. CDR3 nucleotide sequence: TGTGCCAGCAGCTTACAGGGGATCGCTGGAAACACCATATATTTT. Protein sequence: CASSLQGIAGNTIYF.

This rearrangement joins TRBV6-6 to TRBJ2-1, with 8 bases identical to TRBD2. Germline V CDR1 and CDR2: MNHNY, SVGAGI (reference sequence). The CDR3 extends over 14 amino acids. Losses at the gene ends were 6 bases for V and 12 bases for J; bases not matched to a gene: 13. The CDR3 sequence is CASSLSGGTMRQFF. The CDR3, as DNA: TGTGCCAGCAGCCTGAGCGGGGGAACAATGAGGCAGTTCTTC.

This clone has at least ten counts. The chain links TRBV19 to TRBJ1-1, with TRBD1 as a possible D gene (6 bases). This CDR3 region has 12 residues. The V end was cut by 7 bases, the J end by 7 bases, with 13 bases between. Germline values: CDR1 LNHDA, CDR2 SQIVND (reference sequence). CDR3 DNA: TGTGCCAGTACCAAGACAGGCTATGAAGCTTTCTTT. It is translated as CASTKTGYEAFF.

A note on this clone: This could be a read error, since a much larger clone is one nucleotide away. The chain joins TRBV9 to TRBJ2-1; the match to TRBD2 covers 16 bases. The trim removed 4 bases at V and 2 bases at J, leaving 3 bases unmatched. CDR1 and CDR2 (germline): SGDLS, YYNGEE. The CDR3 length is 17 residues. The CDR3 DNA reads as TGTGCCAGCAGCCCGGGACTAGCGGGAGGGACCTACAATGAGCAGTTCTTC. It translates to CASSPGLAGGTYNEQFF. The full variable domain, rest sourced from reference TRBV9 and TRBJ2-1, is DSGVTQTPKHLITATGQRVTLRCSPRSGDLSVYWYQQSLDQGLQFLIQYYNGEERAKGNILERFSAQQFPDLHSELNLSSLELGDSALYFCASSPGLAGGTYNEQFFGPGTRLTVL.

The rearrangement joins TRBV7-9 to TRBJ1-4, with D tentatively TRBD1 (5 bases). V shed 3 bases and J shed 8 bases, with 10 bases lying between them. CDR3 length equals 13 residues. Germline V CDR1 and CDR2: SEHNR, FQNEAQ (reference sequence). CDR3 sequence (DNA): TGTGCCAGCAGCTTCGGGGACCGAGAAAAACTGTTTTTT. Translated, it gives CASSFGDREKLFF. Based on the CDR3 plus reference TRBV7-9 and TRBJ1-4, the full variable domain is DTGVSQNPRHKITKRGQNVTFRCDPISEHNRLYWYRQTLGQGPEFLTYFQNEAQLEKSRLLSDRFSAERPKGSFSTLEIQRTEQGDSAMYLCASSFGDREKLFFGSGTQLSVL.

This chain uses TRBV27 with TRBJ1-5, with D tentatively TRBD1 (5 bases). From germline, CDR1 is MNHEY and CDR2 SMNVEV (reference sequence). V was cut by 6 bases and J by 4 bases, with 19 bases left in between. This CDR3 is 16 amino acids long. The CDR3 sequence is CASRQIDDRQNQPQHF. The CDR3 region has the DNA TGTGCCAGCAGACAAATTGACGACAGACAGAATCAGCCCCAGCATTTT.

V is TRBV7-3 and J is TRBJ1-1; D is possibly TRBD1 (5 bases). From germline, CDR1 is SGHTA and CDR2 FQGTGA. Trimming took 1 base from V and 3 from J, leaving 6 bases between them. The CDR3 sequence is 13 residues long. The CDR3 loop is CASSLMGDTEAFF. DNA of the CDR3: TGTGCCAGCAGCTTAATGGGGGACACTGAAGCTTTCTTT.